This T cell receptor (beta chain) was captured in a study of blood T cell repertoires in COVID-19. Study context: Acute and convalescent COVID-19 specimens originated in the United States, Italy and Spain. T cells, B-cell-depleted T cells, or PBMCs provided the cDNA or gDNA that served as material.

Methods used by the authors: Using reference gene primer amplification, nucleated cell counts were estimated. The table came from immunoSEQ multiplex PCR; TCRdb's copy has only in-frame clones and leaves some out. Clonal size and the V and J genes are those of that table, whereas D and trimming came from the DNA. The table records hundreds of thousands of clones, roughly 90% of them present only once. Germline lookup yields CDR1 SGHAT and CDR2 FQNNGV. The CDR3 has 17 residues. Trimming removed 6 bases from V and 5 bases from J; junction bases left unmatched: 13. The TCR comes from a woman aged 30 to 39 with acute or convalescent COVID-19. The sequencing input was peripheral blood. The chain employs TRBV11-2 and TRBJ2-2; TRBD1 matches 9 bases. The chain's CDR3 is CASSSRDRVWNTGELFF. DNA for the CDR3: TGTGCCAGCAGTTCCCGGGACAGGGTGTGGAATACCGGGGAGCTGTTTTTT.